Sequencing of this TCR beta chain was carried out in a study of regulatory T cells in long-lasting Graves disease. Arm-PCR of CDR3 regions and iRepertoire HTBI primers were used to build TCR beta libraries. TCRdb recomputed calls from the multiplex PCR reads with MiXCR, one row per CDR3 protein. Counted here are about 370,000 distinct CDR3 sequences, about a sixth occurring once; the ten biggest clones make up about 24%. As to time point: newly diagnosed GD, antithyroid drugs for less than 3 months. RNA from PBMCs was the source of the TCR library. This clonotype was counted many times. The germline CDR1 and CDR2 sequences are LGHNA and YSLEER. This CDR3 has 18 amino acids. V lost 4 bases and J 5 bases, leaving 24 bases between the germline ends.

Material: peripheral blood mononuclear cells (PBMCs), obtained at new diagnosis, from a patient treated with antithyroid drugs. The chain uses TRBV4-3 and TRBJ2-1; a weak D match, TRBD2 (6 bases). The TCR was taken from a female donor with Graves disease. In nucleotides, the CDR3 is TGCGCCAGCAGCCTGGTCAACTTGGACTACCCCTCGGACAATGAGCAGTTCTTC. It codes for CASSLVNLDYPSDNEQFF.